This T cell receptor (beta chain) was identified in a study of cytomegalovirus exposure and HLA in healthy donors. Points from the study as a whole: In a later analysis, TCR beta V- and J-gene trimming showed a link to a missense DCLRE1C variant.

CDR3 length equals 16 residues. V shed 1 base, J shed 3 bases, and the junction held 6 bases outside the gene matches. Germline V CDR1 and CDR2: SGHDT, YYEEEE. This clone was seen more than once but under ten times. The target antigen is unknown. PCR was performed using 60 Vbeta and 13 Jbeta primers. The data were produced by immunoSEQ multiplex PCR, yet TCRdb's version contains in-frame clones alone and is incomplete. The sample consists of fewer than 200,000 clones, 75% of them appearing once. This sequence joins TRBV5-6 and TRBJ1-1, with 10 bases lining up with TRBD1. This TCR was recovered from a woman in her forties or fifties in good health and CMV-seropositive. The specimen was PBMCs. Written as DNA, the CDR3 is TGTGCCAGCAGCTTGCCGGGACAGGGGACGCACACTGAAGCTTTCTTT. Its protein is CASSLPGQGTHTEAFF.